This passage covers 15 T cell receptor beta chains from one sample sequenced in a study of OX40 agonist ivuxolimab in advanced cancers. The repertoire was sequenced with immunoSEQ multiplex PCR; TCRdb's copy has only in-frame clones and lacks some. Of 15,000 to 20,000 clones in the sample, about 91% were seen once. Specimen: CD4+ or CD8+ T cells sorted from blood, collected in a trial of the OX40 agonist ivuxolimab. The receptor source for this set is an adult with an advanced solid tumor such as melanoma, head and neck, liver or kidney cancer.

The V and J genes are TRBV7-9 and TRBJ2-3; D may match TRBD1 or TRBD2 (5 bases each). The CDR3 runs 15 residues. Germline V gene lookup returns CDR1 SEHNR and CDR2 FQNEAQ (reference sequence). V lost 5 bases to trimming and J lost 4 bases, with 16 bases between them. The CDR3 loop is CASSPRDLRADTQYF. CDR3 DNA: TGTGCCAGCAGCCCCCGGGACCTTCGCGCAGATACGCAGTATTTT.

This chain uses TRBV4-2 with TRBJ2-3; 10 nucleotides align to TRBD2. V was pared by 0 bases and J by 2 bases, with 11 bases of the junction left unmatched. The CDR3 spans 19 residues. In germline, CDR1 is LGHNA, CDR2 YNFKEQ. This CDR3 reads CASSQDHRSSGSPTDTQYF. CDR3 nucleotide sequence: TGTGCCAGCAGCCAAGATCACAGGTCTAGCGGGAGCCCCACAGATACGCAGTATTTT.

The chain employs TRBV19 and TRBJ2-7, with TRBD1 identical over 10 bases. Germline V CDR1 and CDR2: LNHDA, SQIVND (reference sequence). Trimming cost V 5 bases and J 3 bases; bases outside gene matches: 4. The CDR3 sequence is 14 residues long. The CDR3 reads CASSAGQGFYEQYF. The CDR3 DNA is TGTGCCAGTAGTGCGGGACAGGGGTTCTACGAGCAGTACTTC.

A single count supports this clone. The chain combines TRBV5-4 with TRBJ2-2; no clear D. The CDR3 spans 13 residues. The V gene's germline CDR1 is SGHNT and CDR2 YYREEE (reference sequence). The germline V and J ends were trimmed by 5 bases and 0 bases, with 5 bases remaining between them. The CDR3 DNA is TGTGCCAGCAGTCAGGCGAACACCGGGGAGCTGTTTTTT. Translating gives CASSQANTGELFF.

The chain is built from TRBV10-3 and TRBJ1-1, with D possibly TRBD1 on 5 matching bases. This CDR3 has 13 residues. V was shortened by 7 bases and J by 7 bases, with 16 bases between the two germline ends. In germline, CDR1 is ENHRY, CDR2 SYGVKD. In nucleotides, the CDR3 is TGTGCCATCAAATCACTCGACAGTCTTGAAGCTTTCTTT. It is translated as CAIKSLDSLEAFF.

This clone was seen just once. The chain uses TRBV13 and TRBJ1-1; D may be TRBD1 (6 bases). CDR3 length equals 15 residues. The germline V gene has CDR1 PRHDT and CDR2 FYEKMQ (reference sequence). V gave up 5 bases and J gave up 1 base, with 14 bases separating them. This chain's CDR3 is CASSPTGTPNTEAFF. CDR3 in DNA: TGTGCCAGCAGCCCGACCGGGACACCGAACACTGAAGCTTTCTTT. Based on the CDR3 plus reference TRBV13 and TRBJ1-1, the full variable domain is AAGVIQSPRHLIKEKRETATLKCYPIPRHDTVYWYQQGPGQDPQFLISFYEKMQSDKGSIPDRFSAQQFSDYHSELNMSSLELGDSALYFCASSPTGTPNTEAFFGQGTRLTVV.

CDR3 sequence (DNA): TGCGCCAGCAGCCAAGTCCCGGGAAGGGCGGGTGAAAAACTGTTTTTT. Translating gives CASSQVPGRAGEKLFF. This chain connects TRBV4-1 to TRBJ1-4; no clear D gene. This CDR3 is 16 amino acids long. CDR1 MGHRA and CDR2 YSYEKL come from the germline V gene. V gave up 1 base and J gave up 7 bases, with 16 bases separating them.

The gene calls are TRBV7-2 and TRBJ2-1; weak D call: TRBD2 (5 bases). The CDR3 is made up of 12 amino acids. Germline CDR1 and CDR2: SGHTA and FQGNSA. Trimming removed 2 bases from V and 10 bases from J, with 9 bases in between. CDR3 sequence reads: CASSLSSGEQFF. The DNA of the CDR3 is TGTGCCAGCAGCTTATCCAGCGGAGAGCAGTTCTTC.

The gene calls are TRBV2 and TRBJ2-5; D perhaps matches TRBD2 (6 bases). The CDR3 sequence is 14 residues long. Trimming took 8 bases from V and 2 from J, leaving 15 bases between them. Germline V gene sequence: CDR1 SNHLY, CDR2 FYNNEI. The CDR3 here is CASGEDTTQETQYF. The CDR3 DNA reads TGTGCCAGCGGGGAGGACACAACTCAAGAGACCCAGTACTTC.

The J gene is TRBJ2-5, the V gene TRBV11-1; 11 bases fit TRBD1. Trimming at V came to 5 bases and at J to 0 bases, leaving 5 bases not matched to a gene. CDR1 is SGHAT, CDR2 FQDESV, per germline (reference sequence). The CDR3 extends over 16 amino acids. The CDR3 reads CASSPGQGAYQETQYF. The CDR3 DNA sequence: TGTGCCAGCAGCCCTGGACAGGGGGCTTACCAAGAGACCCAGTACTTC.

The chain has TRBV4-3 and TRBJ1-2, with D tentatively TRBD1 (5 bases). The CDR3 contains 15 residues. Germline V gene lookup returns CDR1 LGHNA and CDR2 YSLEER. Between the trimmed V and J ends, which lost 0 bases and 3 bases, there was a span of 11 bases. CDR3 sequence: CASSQDREGDYGYTF. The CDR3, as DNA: TGCGCCAGCAGCCAAGACAGGGAAGGGGACTATGGCTACACCTTC.

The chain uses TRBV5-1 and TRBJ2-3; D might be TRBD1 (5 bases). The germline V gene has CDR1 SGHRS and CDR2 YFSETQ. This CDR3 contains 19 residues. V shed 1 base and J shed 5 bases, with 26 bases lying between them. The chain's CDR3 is CASSLWGATSKSNLDTQYF. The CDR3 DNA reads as TGCGCCAGCAGCTTGTGGGGCGCGACTTCCAAATCAAATTTAGATACGCAGTATTTT.

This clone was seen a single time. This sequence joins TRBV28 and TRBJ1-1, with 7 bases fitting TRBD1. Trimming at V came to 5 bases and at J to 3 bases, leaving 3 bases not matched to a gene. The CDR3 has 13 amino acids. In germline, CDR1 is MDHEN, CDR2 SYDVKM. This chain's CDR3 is CASSKGAYTEAFF. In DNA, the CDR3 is TGTGCCAGCAGTAAGGGGGCTTACACTGAAGCTTTCTTT.

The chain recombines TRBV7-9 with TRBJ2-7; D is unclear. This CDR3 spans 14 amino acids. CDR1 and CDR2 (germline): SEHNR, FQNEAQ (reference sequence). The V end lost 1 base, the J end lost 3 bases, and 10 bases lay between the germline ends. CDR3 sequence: CASSLEGGVYEQYF. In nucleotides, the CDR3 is TGTGCCAGCAGCTTAGAAGGCGGAGTCTACGAGCAGTACTTC.

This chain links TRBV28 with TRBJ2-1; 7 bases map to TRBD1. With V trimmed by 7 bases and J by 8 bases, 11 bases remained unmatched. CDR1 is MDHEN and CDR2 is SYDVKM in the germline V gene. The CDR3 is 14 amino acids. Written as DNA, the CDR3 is TGTGCCAGCAACAAGGACAGGTTGATGCATGAGCAGTTCTTC. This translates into CASNKDRLMHEQFF.